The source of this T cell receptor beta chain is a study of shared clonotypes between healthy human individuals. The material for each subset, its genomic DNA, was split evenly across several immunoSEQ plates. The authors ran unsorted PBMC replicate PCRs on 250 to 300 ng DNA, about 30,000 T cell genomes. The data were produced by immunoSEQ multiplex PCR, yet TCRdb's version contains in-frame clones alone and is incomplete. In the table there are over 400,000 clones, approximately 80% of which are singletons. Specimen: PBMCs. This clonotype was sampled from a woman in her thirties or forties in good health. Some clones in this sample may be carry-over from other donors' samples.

The CDR3 reads CSVDRTPSYEQYF. CDR3 bases: TGCAGCGTTGACAGGACACCCTCCTACGAGCAGTACTTC. The rearrangement uses TRBV29-1 and TRBJ2-7, with D tentatively TRBD1 (5 bases). V lost 3 bases and J lost 0, with 9 bases in between. Germline V CDR1 and CDR2: SQVTM, ANQGSEA. The CDR3 has 13 residues.